What follows are 9 T cell receptor beta chains derived from one specimen sequenced in a study of control samples from healthy donors and cancer patients. This table comes from immunoSEQ multiplex PCR, and its TCRdb copy is limited to in-frame clones, with some not included. Altogether approximately 89,000 clones are present, more than 75% being singletons, with the ten largest covering more than 15%. Sequencing was done on a sample of blood. These receptors all come from a man aged 50-60 years in good health.

The chain has TRBV4-3 and TRBJ1-1, with D possibly matching TRBD1 (5 bases). With 0 bases removed from V and 5 bases from J, the gap between germline ends came to 7 bases. From germline, CDR1 is LGHNA and CDR2 YSLEER. The CDR3 length is 13 residues. CDR3 loop: CASSQDTGTEAFF. For the CDR3, the DNA is TGCGCCAGCAGCCAAGATACAGGTACTGAAGCTTTCTTT.

The V call is TRBV24-1, the J call TRBJ2-3; 11 bases fit TRBD2. V dropped 6 bases and J dropped 3; count of bases not matched to a gene: 4. There are 15 residues in the CDR3. Germline assignment: CDR1 KGHDR and CDR2 SFDVKD. The CDR3 DNA is TGTGCCACCAGTAGGCTAGCGGGAGGAACAGATACGCAGTATTTT. This translates into CATSRLAGGTDTQYF.

This chain links TRBV10-2 with TRBJ1-2; D ambiguous. The V gene's germline CDR1 is WSHSY and CDR2 SAAADI. The CDR3 runs to 12 residues. The ends were cut back, 8 bases at V and 5 bases at J, with 12 bases in the middle. The CDR3 protein is CASQGSQYGYTF. CDR3 sequence (DNA): TGCGCCAGCCAAGGTTCACAGTATGGCTACACCTTC.

The rearrangement uses TRBV6-5 and TRBJ1-2; the D is unclear. With 0 bases removed from V and 4 bases from J, the gap between germline ends came to 9 bases. CDR3 length equals 14 residues. Germline V gene data show CDR1 as MNHEY and CDR2 as SVGAGI. CDR3 bases: TGTGCCAGCAGTTACTCTCCCGGATCCTATGGCTACACCTTC. Protein sequence: CASSYSPGSYGYTF.

This clone was seen just once. This chain connects TRBV11-2 to TRBJ1-5; 7 bases align to TRBD1. Germline CDR1 SGHAT, CDR2 FQNNGV. CDR3 length equals 13 residues. Losses at the gene ends were 5 bases for V and 6 bases for J; bases not matched to a gene: 4. The CDR3 bases are TGTGCCAGCAGCACGCGGACAGGTCAGCCCCAGCATTTT. Translating gives CASSTRTGQPQHF.

This clone was detected only a few times. V gene TRBV29-1 combines with J gene TRBJ1-2; a weak D match, TRBD1 (5 bases). Germline assignment: CDR1 SQVTM and CDR2 ANQGSEA. There are 14 residues in the CDR3. V shed 6 bases and J shed 7 bases, with 21 bases lying between them. The DNA of the CDR3 is TGCAGCGTCGCCGGGGACGGTTTAAGTCTTGGCTACACCTTC. Protein: CSVAGDGLSLGYTF.

The rearrangement links TRBV9 to TRBJ2-1; D perhaps matches TRBD2 (6 bases). Trimming removed 0 bases from V and 4 bases from J, with 8 bases in between. Germline CDR1 SGDLS, CDR2 YYNGEE. CDR3 length: 14 residues. DNA of the CDR3: TGTGCCAGCAGCGTAGCGGGAGATTACAATGAGCAGTTCTTC. Residues: CASSVAGDYNEQFF.

To note about this clone: Mismatch with germline at one junction end may stem from a read error. The chain recombines TRBV6-5 with TRBJ2-7; a weak D match, TRBD2 (6 bases). Germline CDR1 is MNHEY and CDR2 is SVGAGI. CDR3 size: 13 residues. The CDR3 reads CASSYTSSHEQYF. In DNA, the CDR3 is TGTGCCAGCAGTTACACTAGCTCCCACGAGCAGTACTTC.

The chain combines TRBV4-1 with TRBJ1-5, with TRBD1 matching over 7 bases. This CDR3 has 16 amino acids. Trimming at V came to 2 bases and at J to 0 bases, leaving 4 bases not matched to a gene. Germline CDR1 reads MGHRA; CDR2 reads YSYEKL. CDR3 region: CASSQSTGYSNQPQHF. CDR3 coding DNA: TGCGCCAGCAGCCAATCGACAGGGTATAGCAATCAGCCCCAGCATTTT.